This T cell receptor beta chain was captured in a study of T cells in Graves' hyperthyroidism and ophthalmopathy. The study included ophthalmopathy patients with Clinical Activity Score at least 3, NOSPECS grade at least 4 and duration under 3 months. Any patient presenting with uncontrolled infection, other autoimmune disease, pregnancy or lactation was left out. TCR beta CDR3 sequences were amplified from RNA transcripts. First-round RT-PCR of the TCR CDR3 relied on the HTBI primer set. TCRdb independently ran MiXCR on the multiplex PCR reads; one entry per CDR3 protein. The data contain more than 300,000 distinct CDR3 sequences, under 20% of them singletons. Germline V gene lookup returns CDR1 SQVTM and CDR2 ANQGSEA. The CDR3 contains 13 residues. V was clipped by 5 bases and J by 5 bases; unmatched bases: 5. The study, taken as a whole, reports: Expanded thyroid clonotypes (above 0.001) were mostly also found in blood.

This clonotype was seen at least ten times. Its target is not known. The rearrangement links TRBV29-1 to TRBJ1-1, with TRBD1 matching 10 bases. The TCR comes from a man aged 18 to 30 with Graves' ophthalmopathy. Sequences were obtained from blood. CDR3 residues: CSVRDRGGTEAFF. CDR3 in DNA: TGCAGCGTTCGGGACAGGGGCGGAACTGAAGCTTTCTTT.